The rows below give T cell receptor beta chains drawn from one sample of a study of shared clonotypes between healthy human individuals. The method was immunoSEQ multiplex PCR; TCRdb's version includes in-frame clones alone and lacks a portion of them. This sample carries about 1 million clones, around 74% of them seen once, and the ten largest clones take 1.4%. Sequences were obtained from memory CD4+ T cells sorted from blood. The receptor set was obtained from a man aged 18 to 30 in good health. The CDR3 runs from the conserved cysteine through the conserved F or W. The D gene is left open where the match is weak. Rows give clone size only sometimes, using once, few, many, or a class for an expanded clone.

j_call: TRBJ2-1
v_call: TRBV19
d_call: TRBD1
clone_size: NA
cdr3_aa: CASSTGQGRYSNEQFF
cdr3_nt: TGTGCCAGTAGTACCGGACAGGGGCGGTACTCCAATGAGCAGTTCTTC

j_call: TRBJ1-1
v_call: TRBV2
d_call: NA
clone_size: NA
cdr3_aa: CASTAEGATEAFF
cdr3_nt: TGTGCCAGCACAGCAGAAGGAGCCACTGAAGCTTTCTTT

j_call: TRBJ2-7
v_call: TRBV5-4
d_call: NA
clone_size: NA
cdr3_aa: CASSLQGPRLEQYF
cdr3_nt: TGTGCCAGCAGCTTACAGGGACCCCGGCTGGAGCAGTACTTC

j_call: TRBJ1-3
v_call: TRBV6-1
d_call: NA
clone_size: NA
cdr3_aa: CASSEVMGSGNTIYF
cdr3_nt: TGTGCCAGCAGTGAAGTGATGGGATCTGGAAACACCATATATTTT

j_call: TRBJ1-2
v_call: TRBV30
d_call: NA
clone_size: NA
cdr3_aa: CAWGSQSLMDGYTF
cdr3_nt: TGTGCCTGGGGCTCACAGAGTCTTATGGATGGCTACACCTTC

j_call: TRBJ1-3
v_call: TRBV5-6
d_call: NA
clone_size: NA
cdr3_aa: CASSLSFVGPGNTIYF
cdr3_nt: TGTGCCAGCAGCTTGTCGTTCGTGGGACCTGGAAACACCATATATTTT

j_call: TRBJ1-6
v_call: TRBV7-2
d_call: NA
clone_size: NA
cdr3_aa: CASSLRGGSPLHF
cdr3_nt: TGTGCCAGCAGCTTACGGGGGGGTTCACCCCTCCACTTT

j_call: TRBJ2-3
v_call: TRBV5-1
d_call: TRBD2
clone_size: NA
cdr3_aa: CASSPGRGEGDTQYF
cdr3_nt: TGCGCCAGCAGTCCGGGGAGGGGAGAGGGGGATACGCAGTATTTT

j_call: TRBJ2-7
v_call: TRBV7-8
d_call: NA
clone_size: NA
cdr3_aa: CASSLGLRESEQYF
cdr3_nt: TGTGCCAGCAGCTTAGGTCTCCGGGAATCCGAGCAGTACTTC

j_call: TRBJ2-3
v_call: TRBV11-2
d_call: NA
clone_size: NA
cdr3_aa: CASSPGSATQYF
cdr3_nt: TGTGCCAGCAGCCCGGGTTCGGCTACGCAGTATTTT

j_call: TRBJ1-6
v_call: TRBV27
d_call: NA
clone_size: NA
cdr3_aa: CASSSTQGALHF
cdr3_nt: TGTGCCAGCAGTTCAACACAGGGAGCCCTCCACTTT

j_call: TRBJ1-6
v_call: TRBV6-6
d_call: NA
clone_size: NA
cdr3_aa: CASSYQTGYSPLHF
cdr3_nt: TGTGCCAGCAGTTACCAAACGGGGTATTCACCCCTCCACTTT

j_call: TRBJ2-5
v_call: TRBV2
d_call: NA
clone_size: NA
cdr3_aa: CASSLDSQETQYF
cdr3_nt: TGTGCCAGCAGTCTGGACAGCCAAGAGACCCAGTACTTC

j_call: TRBJ1-3
v_call: TRBV6-5
d_call: NA
clone_size: NA
cdr3_aa: CASSQTHSGNTIYF
cdr3_nt: TGTGCCAGCAGTCAGACACACTCTGGAAACACCATATATTTT

j_call: TRBJ1-2
v_call: TRBV7-2
d_call: NA
clone_size: NA
cdr3_aa: CASSLGARGHGTFNYGYTF
cdr3_nt: TGTGCCAGCAGCTTAGGAGCCCGAGGACATGGGACTTTTAACTATGGCTACACCTTC

j_call: TRBJ1-5
v_call: TRBV6-1
d_call: NA
clone_size: NA
cdr3_aa: CASSGAWDQPQHF
cdr3_nt: TGTGCCAGCAGTGGGGCCTGGGACCAGCCCCAGCATTTT

j_call: TRBJ2-2
v_call: TRBV7-2
d_call: TRBD2
clone_size: NA
cdr3_aa: CASSPQAASGGAGELFF
cdr3_nt: TGTGCCAGCAGCCCCCAGGCGGCTAGCGGGGGAGCCGGGGAGCTGTTTTTT

j_call: TRBJ1-2
v_call: TRBV2
d_call: TRBD1
clone_size: NA
cdr3_aa: CASSLQGADYGYTF
cdr3_nt: TGTGCCAGCAGTTTACAGGGGGCAGACTATGGCTACACCTTC

j_call: TRBJ1-1
v_call: TRBV18
d_call: NA
clone_size: few
cdr3_aa: CASSPQGGNTEAFF
cdr3_nt: TGTGCCAGCTCACCACAAGGCGGGAACACTGAAGCTTTCTTT

j_call: TRBJ2-7
v_call: TRBV28
d_call: TRBD1
clone_size: NA
cdr3_aa: CASRTGESYEQYF
cdr3_nt: TGTGCCAGCAGGACAGGGGAGTCCTACGAGCAGTACTTC

j_call: TRBJ1-4
v_call: TRBV6-6
d_call: NA
clone_size: NA
cdr3_aa: CASSYSGAPNEKLFF
cdr3_nt: TGTGCCAGCAGTTACTCGGGGGCACCTAATGAAAAACTGTTTTTT

j_call: TRBJ1-5
v_call: TRBV5-8
d_call: TRBD1
clone_size: NA
cdr3_aa: CASSFIQGDQPQHF
cdr3_nt: TGTGCCAGCAGCTTCATACAGGGGGATCAGCCCCAGCATTTT

j_call: TRBJ1-1
v_call: TRBV30
d_call: TRBD1
clone_size: NA
cdr3_aa: CAFGQGEYTEAFF
cdr3_nt: TGTGCCTTTGGACAGGGCGAATACACTGAAGCTTTCTTT

j_call: TRBJ2-3
v_call: TRBV28
d_call: TRBD1
clone_size: once
cdr3_aa: CASSLWGQGARDTQYF
cdr3_nt: TGTGCCAGCAGTTTATGGGGACAGGGGGCCCGAGATACGCAGTATTTT